The clone carrying this T cell receptor beta chain is a singleton in its sample. This record comes from a study of blood T cell repertoires in COVID-19. Whole-study context: Acute and convalescent COVID-19 samples came from the United States, Italy and Spain.

Per the germline V gene, CDR1 is KGHSH and CDR2 is LQKENI. The CDR3 contains 15 residues. J gave up 4 bases and V 2 bases, and 5 bases lay outside the gene matches. Individuals drawn from around 24 US areas were roughly 18 to 95 years old. Recovery meant two consecutive negative NP/OP PCR tests, professional clearance, or resolved symptoms. Assay used: immunoSEQ multiplex PCR; TCRdb lists only in-frame clones, some missing. There are 250,000 to 400,000 clones in the sample; 90% occur only once, and around 2.5% lies in the top ten. The source material was PBMCs or T cells enriched from blood (not recorded which). The rearrangement links TRBV18 to TRBJ1-5; 7 bases fit TRBD1. The sequence came from a man aged 60 to 75 who had recovered from COVID-19. The CDR3 here is CASSPAAGGNQPQHF. The DNA for the CDR3 is TGTGCCAGCTCACCAGCGGCAGGGGGTAATCAGCCCCAGCATTTT.